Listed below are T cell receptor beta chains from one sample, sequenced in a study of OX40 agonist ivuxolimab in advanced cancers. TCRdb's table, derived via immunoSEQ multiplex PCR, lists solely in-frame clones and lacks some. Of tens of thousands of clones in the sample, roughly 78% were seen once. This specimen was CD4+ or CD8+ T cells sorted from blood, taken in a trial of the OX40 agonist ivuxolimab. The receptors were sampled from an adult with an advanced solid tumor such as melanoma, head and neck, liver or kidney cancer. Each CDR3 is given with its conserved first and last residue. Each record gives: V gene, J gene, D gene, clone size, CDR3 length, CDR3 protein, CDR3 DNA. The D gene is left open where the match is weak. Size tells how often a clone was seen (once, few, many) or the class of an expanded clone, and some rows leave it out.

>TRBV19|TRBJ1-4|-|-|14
CASSIRAYNEKLFF
TGTGCCAGTAGTATCCGGGCCTACAATGAAAAACTGTTTTTT
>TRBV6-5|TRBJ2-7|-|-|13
CASSRQASYEQYF
TGTGCCAGCAGCAGACAGGCCTCCTACGAGCAGTACTTC
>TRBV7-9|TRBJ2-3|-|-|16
CASSLAGGGQGNTQYF
TGTGCCAGCAGCTTAGCGGGCGGGGGCCAGGGTAATACGCAGTATTTT
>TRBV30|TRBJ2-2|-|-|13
CAWSVRGTGELFF
TGTGCCTGGAGTGTCAGGGGCACCGGGGAGCTGTTTTTT
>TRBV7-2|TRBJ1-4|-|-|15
CASSLEAALNEKLFF
TGTGCCAGCAGCTTAGAGGCAGCTCTTAATGAAAAACTGTTTTTT
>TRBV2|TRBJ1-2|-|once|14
CATRYGPQIYGYTF
TGTGCCACCCGCTACGGGCCTCAAATCTATGGCTACACCTTC
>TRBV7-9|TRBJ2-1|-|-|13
CASSVDSYNEQFF
TGTGCCAGCAGCGTAGACAGCTACAATGAGCAGTTCTTC
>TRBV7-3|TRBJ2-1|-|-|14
CASTSGGTYNEQFF
TGTGCCAGCACGTCGGGCGGTACCTACAATGAGCAGTTCTTC
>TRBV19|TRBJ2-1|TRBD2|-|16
CASSTRTSGIYNEQFF
TGTGCCAGTAGTACACGGACTAGCGGGATCTACAATGAGCAGTTCTTC
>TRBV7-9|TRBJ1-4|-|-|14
CASSSRQTNEKLFF
TGTGCCAGCAGCTCTCGACAGACGAATGAAAAACTGTTTTTT
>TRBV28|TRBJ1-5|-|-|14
CASLEGIDGQPQHF
TGTGCCAGCCTAGAGGGGATAGACGGTCAGCCCCAGCATTTT
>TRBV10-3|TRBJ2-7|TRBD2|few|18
CAISESPRASGGYYEQYF
TGTGCCATCAGTGAGTCCCCCCGTGCTAGCGGGGGGTACTACGAGCAGTACTTC
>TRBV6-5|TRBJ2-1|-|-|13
CASSSESYNEQFF
TGTGCCAGCAGTTCCGAATCCTACAATGAGCAGTTCTTC
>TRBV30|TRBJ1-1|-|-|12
CAWSSGPAVAFF
TGTGCCTGGAGTTCCGGGCCCGCCGTGGCTTTCTTT
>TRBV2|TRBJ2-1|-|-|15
CASSEMEGGHNEQFF
TGTGCCAGCAGTGAAATGGAGGGCGGCCACAATGAGCAGTTCTTC
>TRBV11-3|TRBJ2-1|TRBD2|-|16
CASSPGTSGRSSEQFF
TGTGCCAGCAGCCCAGGGACTAGCGGGAGGAGTAGTGAGCAGTTCTTC
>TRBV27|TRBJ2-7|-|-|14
CASSLRQGRYEQYF
TGTGCCAGCAGTTTAAGGCAGGGGCGGTACGAGCAGTACTTC
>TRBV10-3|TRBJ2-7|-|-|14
CAISVGGSSYEQYF
TGTGCCATCAGTGTCGGGGGATCATCCTACGAGCAGTACTTC
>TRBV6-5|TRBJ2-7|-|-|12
CASRDFRYEQYF
TGTGCCAGCCGGGACTTTCGGTACGAGCAGTACTTC
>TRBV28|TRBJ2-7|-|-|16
CASSFEYSRRTYEQYF
TGTGCCAGCAGTTTTGAATACAGCCGTCGGACCTACGAGCAGTACTTC
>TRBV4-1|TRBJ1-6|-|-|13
CASSRGKDAVLHF
TGCGCCAGCAGCCGCGGGAAGGACGCCGTACTCCACTTT
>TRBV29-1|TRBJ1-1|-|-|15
CSGGSSVGSFSEAFF
TGCAGCGGGGGTAGTTCTGTAGGGTCTTTCTCTGAAGCTTTCTTT
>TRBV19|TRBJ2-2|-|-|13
CASSILDTGELFF
TGTGCCAGTAGTATTTTGGACACCGGGGAGCTGTTTTTT
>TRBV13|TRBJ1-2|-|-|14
CASSLRWRGSGYTF
TGTGCCAGCAGCTTACGCTGGAGAGGGAGTGGCTACACCTTC
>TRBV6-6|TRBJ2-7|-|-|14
CASSYGPIAYEQYF
TGTGCCAGCAGTTACGGACCGATCGCCTACGAGCAGTACTTC
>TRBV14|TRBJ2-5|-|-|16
CASSQAISKGLETQYF
TGTGCCAGCAGCCAAGCCATTTCCAAAGGCTTAGAGACCCAGTACTTC
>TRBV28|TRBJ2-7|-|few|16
CASRRGRLEVRYEQYF
TGTGCCAGCCGCAGAGGGCGACTAGAGGTGCGCTACGAGCAGTACTTC
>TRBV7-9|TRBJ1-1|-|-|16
CASSPPYEGMNTEAFF
TGTGCCAGCAGCCCTCCTTATGAGGGGATGAACACTGAAGCTTTCTTT
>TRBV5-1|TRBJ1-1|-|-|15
CASSLQGSGGTEAFF
TGCGCCAGCAGCTTACAGGGCTCCGGGGGTACTGAAGCTTTCTTT
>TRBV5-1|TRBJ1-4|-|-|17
CASSSNAGQRVYEKLFF
TGCGCCAGCAGCTCAAACGCAGGACAGCGGGTGTATGAAAAACTGTTTTTT
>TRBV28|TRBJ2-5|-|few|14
CASKGGGNQETQYF
TGTGCCAGCAAAGGAGGCGGGAACCAAGAGACCCAGTACTTC
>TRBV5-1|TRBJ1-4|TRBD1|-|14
CASSTGQLNEKLFF
TGCGCCAGCAGCACGGGACAGCTTAATGAAAAACTGTTTTTT
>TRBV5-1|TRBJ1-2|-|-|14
CASSASGNNYGYTF
TGCGCCAGCAGCGCCTCCGGGAATAACTATGGCTACACCTTC
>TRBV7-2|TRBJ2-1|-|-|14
CASSLGLANNEQFF
TGTGCCAGCAGCCTGGGACTGGCTAACAATGAGCAGTTCTTC
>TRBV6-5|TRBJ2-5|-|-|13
CASSRDVQETQYF
TGTGCCAGCAGCCGGGACGTCCAAGAGACCCAGTACTTC
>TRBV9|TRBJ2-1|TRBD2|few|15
CASSSSGGFYNEQFF
TGTGCCAGCAGCTCGAGCGGGGGTTTCTACAATGAGCAGTTCTTC
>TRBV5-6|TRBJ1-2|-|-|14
CASSLVAGRTGYTF
TGTGCCAGCAGCTTGGTCGCAGGCCGAACGGGCTACACCTTC
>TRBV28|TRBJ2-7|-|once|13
CASSFGGPYEQYF
TGTGCCAGCAGTTTTGGAGGGCCCTACGAGCAGTACTTC
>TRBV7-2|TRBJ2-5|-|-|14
CASSLGWGKETQYF
TGTGCCAGCAGCTTAGGGTGGGGAAAAGAGACCCAGTACTTC
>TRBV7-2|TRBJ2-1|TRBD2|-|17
CASSLIGRGVSYNEQFF
TGTGCCAGCAGCTTAATAGGGCGGGGGGTTTCCTACAATGAGCAGTTCTTC
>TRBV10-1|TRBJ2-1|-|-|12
CASSQNMNEQFF
TGCGCCAGCAGCCAAAATATGAATGAGCAGTTCTTC
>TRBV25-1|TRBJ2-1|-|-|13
CASSEYGGLGQFF
TGTGCCAGCAGTGAATATGGGGGGTTGGGGCAGTTCTTC
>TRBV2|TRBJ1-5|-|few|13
CASSGSGNQPQHF
TGTGCCAGCAGTGGGAGCGGTAATCAGCCCCAGCATTTT
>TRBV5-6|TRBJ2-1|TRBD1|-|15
CASSPWGQAKNEQFF
TGTGCCAGCAGCCCCTGGGGACAGGCGAAAAATGAGCAGTTCTTC
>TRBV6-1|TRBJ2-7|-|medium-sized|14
CASSEGPRLYEQYF
TGTGCCAGCAGTGAAGGACCCAGGTTGTACGAGCAGTACTTC
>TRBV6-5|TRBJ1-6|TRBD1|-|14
CASSSQGARSPLHF
TGTGCCAGCAGTTCGCAGGGGGCCCGTTCACCCCTCCACTTT
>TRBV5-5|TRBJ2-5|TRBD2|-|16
CASSRLTSGGVETQYF
TGTGCCAGCAGCCGCCTAACTAGCGGGGGGGTGGAGACCCAGTACTTC
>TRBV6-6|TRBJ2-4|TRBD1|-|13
CAIQQGAKNIQYF
TGTGCCATCCAACAGGGGGCCAAAAACATTCAGTACTTC
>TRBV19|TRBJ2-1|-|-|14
CASRGTDSYNEQFF
TGTGCCAGTAGAGGGACCGACTCCTACAATGAGCAGTTCTTC
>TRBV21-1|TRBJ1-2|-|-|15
CASSSSGGAYYGYTF
TGTGCCAGCAGCTCCTCGGGGGGCGCCTACTATGGCTACACCTTC
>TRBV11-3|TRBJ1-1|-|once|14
CASSAGHSNTEAFF
TGTGCCAGCAGCGCGGGACATTCGAACACTGAAGCTTTCTTT
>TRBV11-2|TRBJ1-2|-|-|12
CASSLGGYGYTF
TGTGCCAGCAGCTTAGGGGGGTATGGCTACACCTTC
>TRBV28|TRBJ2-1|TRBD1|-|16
CASSPSGTGGYNEQFF
TGTGCCAGCAGCCCGTCCGGGACAGGGGGCTACAATGAGCAGTTCTTC
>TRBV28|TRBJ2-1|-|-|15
CASSLWEEGANEQFF
TGTGCCAGCAGTTTATGGGAGGAGGGGGCCAATGAGCAGTTCTTC
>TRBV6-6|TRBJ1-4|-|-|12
CASSSVNEKLFF
TGTGCCAGCAGTTCGGTTAATGAAAAACTGTTTTTT
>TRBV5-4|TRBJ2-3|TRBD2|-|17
CASSLGFGGRGTDTQYF
TGTGCCAGCAGCTTGGGGTTCGGGGGGAGAGGCACAGATACGCAGTATTTT
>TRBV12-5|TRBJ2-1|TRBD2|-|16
CASGLVTSGRRNEQFF
TGTGCTAGTGGTTTGGTAACTAGCGGGAGGAGGAATGAGCAGTTCTTC